Each of the 13 T cell receptor beta chains below was sequenced from the same sample in a study of read filtering for tumor transcriptome and immune sequencing. The library was built from 400 ng RNA with molecular barcoded adaptors for alpha/delta and beta/gamma chains. TCRdb ran MiXCR on the reads and lists one entry per CDR3 protein. The data contain roughly 18,000 distinct CDR3 sequences, more than 20% of them seen just once; the ten biggest clones take up around 24%. Sequenced sample: a population of CD138-negative cells sorted from bone marrow. The origin of the receptors is a donor over 35 with multiple myeloma.

The chain has TRBV5-1 and TRBJ2-7, with 8 bases that match TRBD2. Losses at the gene ends were 2 bases for V and 3 bases for J; bases not matched to a gene: 4. The CDR3 sequence is 14 residues long. Germline V lookup: CDR1 SGHRS, CDR2 YFSETQ. The DNA of the CDR3 is TGCGCCAGCAGCTTAACTAGCGGAAGCTACGAGCAGTACTTC. Translated, it gives CASSLTSGSYEQYF.

This clonotype was found once. The rearrangement uses TRBV29-1 and TRBJ1-5; tentatively, D is TRBD1 (6 bases). Looked up from germline, CDR1 is SQVTM and CDR2 is ANQGSEA. Trimming removed 4 bases at V and 1 base at J, with 14 bases between. The CDR3 sequence is 15 residues long. CDR3 sequence (DNA): TGCAGCGTTGGGGACGGGGGGCGAAGCAATCAGCCCCAGCATTTT. Amino acid sequence: CSVGDGGRSNQPQHF.

This clonotype was seen many times. The V call is TRBV6-5, the J call TRBJ2-1; D is unclear. The germline V and J ends were trimmed by 4 bases and 8 bases, with 21 bases remaining between them. The germline V gene has CDR1 MNHEY and CDR2 SVGAGI. The CDR3 has 16 residues. The CDR3 DNA is TGTGCCAGCAGTTCCTTCCGTGGGGTCTTGGGCGATGAGCAGTTCTTC. Encoded protein: CASSSFRGVLGDEQFF.

V usage is TRBV18 and J usage is TRBJ2-3; D may be TRBD2 (5 bases). Germline-derived CDR1 and CDR2 are KGHSH and LQKENI. There are 17 residues in the CDR3. V dropped 1 base and J dropped 0 bases, with 14 bases sitting between them. The CDR3 protein is CASSPLSPGTSTDTQYF. The DNA of the CDR3 is TGTGCCAGCTCACCACTGTCACCGGGAACAAGCACAGATACGCAGTATTTT.

Concerning this clonotype itself: Being one base from a much bigger clone, this may be a read error. This chain joins TRBV7-2 and TRBJ2-7; unclear D gene. There are 13 residues in the CDR3. CDR1 and CDR2 (germline): SGHTA, FQGNSA. The CDR3 loop is CASSLGHPYERYF. The CDR3 nucleotides are TGTGCCAGCAGCTTAGGACATCCCTACGAGCGGTACTTC.

On this clonotype itself: A much more abundant neighbour one base away suggests this may be a read error. The J gene is TRBJ2-5, the V gene TRBV28, with 7 bases that match TRBD1. Per germline, CDR1 MDHEN and CDR2 SYDVKM. This CDR3 region has 12 residues. CDR3 amino acids: CAVQQGMAPCSF. CDR3 in DNA: TGTGCCGTCCAACAGGGGATGGCTCCCTGTTCTTTC.

On this clonotype: A much larger clone differs by one base, so this may be a read error. The chain recombines TRBV5-1 with TRBJ2-1, with D perhaps assigned TRBD1 or TRBD2 (5 bases each). The germline CDR1 and CDR2 sequences are SGHRS and YFSETQ. The ends were cut back, 3 bases at V and 8 bases at J, with 18 bases in the middle. The CDR3 consists of 15 residues. CDR3 nucleotides: TGCGCCAGCAGCTCGGGGCCGTGGGGAAGTGATGAGCAGTTCTTC. This translates into CASSSGPWGSDEQFF.

This clonotype was observed many times. J is TRBJ2-2 and V is TRBV12-3 or TRBV12-4; 9 positions agree with TRBD1. The CDR3 spans 16 residues. J was trimmed by 2 bases and V by 3 bases; bases with no gene match: 4. The CDR3 region is CASSFFTGGNTGELFF. The CDR3 region has the DNA TGTGCCAGCAGTTTTTTCACAGGGGGCAACACCGGGGAGCTGTTTTTT.

This clonotype has just a few counts. CDR3 amino acids: CASSLAALAETQYF. CDR3 nucleotide sequence: TGTGCCAGCAGCTTAGCTGCACTAGCGGAGACCCAGTACTTC. V is TRBV7-9 and J is TRBJ2-5; the match to TRBD2 covers 7 bases. Looked up from germline, CDR1 is SEHNR and CDR2 is FQNEAQ (reference sequence). The CDR3 length is 14 residues. V lost 0 bases and J lost 5; bases outside the gene matches: 3.

Comments on this clonotype: Since a much larger clone is just one base distant, this may be a read error. The chain is built from TRBV6-6 and TRBJ2-7; 8 positions agree with TRBD2. From germline, CDR1 is MNHNY and CDR2 SVGAGI (reference sequence). The CDR3 consists of 16 residues. CDR3 sequence reads: CASGYRRSGSSYEQYF. CDR3 nucleotides: TGTGCCAGCGGTTACCGCAGGAGCGGGAGCTCCTACGAGCAGTACTTC.

This clonotype showed up many times. The chain uses TRBV18 and TRBJ2-7, with 9 bases aligning to TRBD2. Germline V gives CDR1 KGHSH, CDR2 LQKENI. The CDR3 runs to 15 residues. V was pared by 3 bases and J by 2 bases, with 5 bases of the junction left unmatched. This CDR3 reads CASSPVAGATYEQYF. The DNA for the CDR3 is TGTGCCAGCTCACCTGTAGCGGGAGCGACCTACGAGCAGTACTTC.

V gene TRBV6-2 or TRBV6-3 combines with J gene TRBJ1-5; TRBD1 agrees at 7 bases. The CDR3 totals 14 residues. V trimming: 2 bases; J trimming: 7 bases; junction bases outside the gene matches: 5. Germline CDR1 and CDR2: MNHEY and SVGEGT. This CDR3 is CASSYGQGGQPQHF. For the CDR3, the DNA is TGTGCCAGCAGTTACGGGCAGGGGGGGCAGCCCCAGCATTTT.

By share of the sample, this clonotype is medium-sized. The chain recombines TRBV12-3 or TRBV12-4 with TRBJ2-1, with D possibly being TRBD1 (5 bases). The CDR3 spans 15 residues. The V gene lost 7 bases and the J gene lost 4 bases, with 17 bases spanning the gap. The CDR3 here is CASIPRGRVYNEQFF. In nucleotides, the CDR3 is TGTGCCAGCATTCCTAGGGGCAGGGTATACAATGAGCAGTTCTTC.